This is a list of T cell receptor beta chains from one sample in a study of T cells in Graves' hyperthyroidism and ophthalmopathy. TCRdb recomputed calls from the multiplex PCR reads with MiXCR, one row per CDR3 protein. The profile shows roughly 600,000 distinct CDR3 sequences, more than 12% of them singletons. The sample was blood. These receptors all stem from a woman between 50 and 59 years old with Graves' ophthalmopathy. Each CDR3 is given with its conserved first and last residue. A D gene is named only where the DNA matches it firmly. Not all rows give a size; the values are once, few, many and, for expanded clones, a class.

CDR3: CASSDGRKNTEAFF
DNA: TGTGCCAGCAGTGACGGACGGAAGAACACTGAAGCTTTCTTT
V: TRBV6-1
size: NA
J: TRBJ1-1
length: 14
D: NA

CDR3: CASSSQGANEKLFF
DNA: TGTGCCAGCAGCTCTCAGGGGGCTAATGAAAAACTGTTTTTT
V: TRBV3-1
size: many
J: TRBJ1-4
length: 14
D: TRBD1

CDR3: CASSTHYSEAFF
DNA: TGTGCCAGCAGCACGCATTACAGTGAAGCTTTCTTT
V: TRBV7-9
size: NA
J: TRBJ1-1
length: 12
D: NA

CDR3: CASRRLSGASGNTIYF
DNA: TGTGCCAGCAGACGCCTATCAGGGGCCTCTGGAAACACCATATATTTT
V: TRBV28
size: many
J: TRBJ1-3
length: 16
D: NA

CDR3: CASSEEGTGWHTQYF
DNA: TGTGCCAGCAGTGAAGAAGGGACAGGGTGGCATACGCAGTATTTT
V: TRBV2
size: many
J: TRBJ2-3
length: 15
D: TRBD1

CDR3: CSARGDPGQENEKLFF
DNA: TGCAGTGCTAGAGGTGACCCGGGACAAGAAAATGAAAAACTGTTTTTT
V: TRBV20-1
size: many
J: TRBJ1-4
length: 16
D: NA

CDR3: CASSSKSYEQYF
DNA: TGTGCCAGCAGTTCAAAATCCTACGAGCAGTACTTC
V: TRBV27
size: NA
J: TRBJ2-7
length: 12
D: NA

CDR3: CASSEIRGTGGSNQPQHF
DNA: TGTGCCAGCAGTGAGATAAGGGGGACAGGGGGTAGCAATCAGCCCCAGCATTTT
V: TRBV2
size: many
J: TRBJ1-5
length: 18
D: TRBD1

CDR3: CASTPGGYEQYF
DNA: TGTGCCAGCACCCCAGGGGGGTACGAGCAGTACTTC
V: TRBV11-2
size: many
J: TRBJ2-7
length: 12
D: NA

CDR3: CASSFSASGRTGELFF
DNA: TGTGCCAGCAGCTTCTCGGCTAGCGGGAGGACCGGGGAGCTGTTTTTT
V: TRBV7-2
size: many
J: TRBJ2-2
length: 16
D: TRBD2

CDR3: CASSPQWASGRGNEQFF
DNA: TGTGCCAGCAGCCCCCAATGGGCTAGCGGGAGGGGGAATGAGCAGTTCTTC
V: TRBV3-1
size: NA
J: TRBJ2-1
length: 17
D: TRBD2

CDR3: CSVHDKSSYEQYF
DNA: TGCAGCGTCCATGACAAGAGCTCCTACGAGCAGTACTTC
V: TRBV29-1
size: NA
J: TRBJ2-7
length: 13
D: NA

CDR3: CASSTRDRGISYEQYF
DNA: TGTGCCAGTAGTACTCGGGACAGGGGGATTTCCTACGAGCAGTACTTC
V: TRBV19
size: many
J: TRBJ2-7
length: 16
D: TRBD1

CDR3: CAISVGAGIQETQYF
DNA: TGTGCCATCAGTGTGGGGGCCGGGATTCAAGAGACCCAGTACTTC
V: TRBV10-3
size: many
J: TRBJ2-5
length: 15
D: NA

CDR3: CASSFSLAGHSEQFF
DNA: TGTGCCAGCAGCTTTAGTCTAGCGGGACACAGTGAGCAGTTCTTC
V: TRBV7-2
size: NA
J: TRBJ2-1
length: 15
D: TRBD2

CDR3: CASSLRPGTSHSYNEQFF
DNA: TGTGCCAGCAGCTTACGGCCCGGGACAAGCCACTCCTACAATGAGCAGTTCTTC
V: TRBV11-2
size: few
J: TRBJ2-1
length: 18
D: NA

CDR3: CASSLLAGAKNIQYF
DNA: TGTGCCAGCAGCTTACTAGCGGGAGCCAAAAACATTCAGTACTTC
V: TRBV11-2
size: many
J: TRBJ2-4
length: 15
D: TRBD2

CDR3: CASSQGPFYEQYF
DNA: TGTGCCAGCAGTCAGGGGCCTTTCTACGAGCAGTACTTC
V: TRBV28
size: many
J: TRBJ2-7
length: 13
D: NA

CDR3: CASSPHGQGGGYTF
DNA: TGCGCCAGCAGCCCCCATGGACAGGGGGGCGGCTACACCTTC
V: TRBV5-1
size: NA
J: TRBJ1-2
length: 14
D: TRBD1

CDR3: CASSPSGARRQETQYF
DNA: TGTGCCAGCAGTCCTTCGGGGGCTAGAAGACAAGAGACCCAGTACTTC
V: TRBV12-3/TRBV12-4
size: many
J: TRBJ2-5
length: 16
D: NA

CDR3: CASSQDGWGRTEAFF
DNA: TGTGCCAGCAGCCAAGATGGCTGGGGACGAACTGAAGCTTTCTTT
V: TRBV3-1
size: many
J: TRBJ1-1
length: 15
D: NA

CDR3: CASSTPPGTVNEKLFF
DNA: TGTGCCAGCAGCACGCCCCCCGGGACAGTTAATGAAAAACTGTTTTTT
V: TRBV7-9
size: NA
J: TRBJ1-4
length: 16
D: TRBD1

CDR3: CASSQGGESPLHF
DNA: TGTGCCAGCAGCCAAGGGGGGGAATCACCCCTCCACTTT
V: TRBV14
size: few
J: TRBJ1-6
length: 13
D: NA

CDR3: CASRVTGSYEQYF
DNA: TGTGCCAGCAGGGTGACAGGATCCTACGAGCAGTACTTC
V: TRBV12-3/TRBV12-4
size: many
J: TRBJ2-7
length: 13
D: NA

CDR3: CASSPRGGGSGGITDTQYF
DNA: TGTGCCAGCAGCCCCAGAGGGGGCGGGAGCGGAGGGATCACAGATACGCAGTATTTT
V: TRBV9
size: NA
J: TRBJ2-3
length: 19
D: NA

CDR3: CASSPLWGNEQFF
DNA: TGTGCCAGCAGCCCCTTGTGGGGTAATGAGCAGTTCTTC
V: TRBV7-2
size: many
J: TRBJ2-1
length: 13
D: NA

CDR3: CASTELAGSFNEQFF
DNA: TGTGCCAGCACCGAACTAGCGGGATCGTTCAATGAGCAGTTCTTC
V: TRBV12-3/TRBV12-4
size: many
J: TRBJ2-1
length: 15
D: TRBD2

CDR3: CASSYSRDSYNEQFF
DNA: TGTGCCAGCAGTTACTCCCGGGACAGCTACAATGAGCAGTTCTTC
V: TRBV6-2/TRBV6-3
size: NA
J: TRBJ2-1
length: 15
D: TRBD1

CDR3: CASSGGREGNQPQHF
DNA: TGTGCCAGTAGTGGAGGGAGAGAGGGCAATCAGCCCCAGCATTTT
V: TRBV19
size: NA
J: TRBJ1-5
length: 15
D: NA

CDR3: CASSFTPGRTSTDTQYF
DNA: TGTGCCAGCAGTTTCACTCCAGGCCGAACTAGCACAGATACGCAGTATTTT
V: TRBV27
size: many
J: TRBJ2-3
length: 17
D: NA

CDR3: CASSYNPTYDTQYF
DNA: TGTGCCAGCAGCTACAACCCAACATACGATACGCAGTATTTT
V: TRBV7-2
size: few
J: TRBJ2-3
length: 14
D: NA

CDR3: CASRRRTDSGNTIYF
DNA: TGTGCCAGCAGACGTCGGACAGACTCTGGAAACACCATATATTTT
V: TRBV2
size: many
J: TRBJ1-3
length: 15
D: NA

CDR3: CATSREGTGFFGSNQPQHF
DNA: TGTGCCACCAGCAGAGAGGGGACAGGGTTTTTTGGTAGCAATCAGCCCCAGCATTTT
V: TRBV15
size: many
J: TRBJ1-5
length: 19
D: TRBD1

CDR3: CASSIVGTGNVFGYTF
DNA: TGTGCCAGTAGTATAGTCGGGACAGGGAATGTATTTGGCTACACCTTC
V: TRBV19
size: NA
J: TRBJ1-2
length: 16
D: TRBD1

CDR3: CASSLVLAGDTQYF
DNA: TGCGCCAGCAGCTTGGTACTAGCGGGAGATACGCAGTATTTT
V: TRBV5-1
size: many
J: TRBJ2-3
length: 14
D: TRBD2

CDR3: CASKDGDRDTGELFF
DNA: TGTGCCAGCAAGGACGGGGACAGGGACACCGGGGAGCTGTTTTTT
V: TRBV28
size: many
J: TRBJ2-2
length: 15
D: TRBD1

CDR3: CASSGTGSTFF
DNA: TGTGCCAGCAGCGGAACAGGGAGTACGTTCTTC
V: TRBV9
size: few
J: TRBJ2-1
length: 11
D: NA

CDR3: CASSVKTAANTEAFF
DNA: TGTGCCAGCAGCGTAAAGACGGCCGCGAACACTGAAGCTTTCTTT
V: TRBV11-2
size: many
J: TRBJ1-1
length: 15
D: NA

CDR3: CASNRGPAKNIQYF
DNA: TGTGCCAGCAATAGAGGACCAGCCAAAAACATTCAGTACTTC
V: TRBV6-1
size: NA
J: TRBJ2-4
length: 14
D: NA

CDR3: CSVERTSGRNEQFF
DNA: TGCAGCGTTGAACGGACTAGCGGACGGAATGAGCAGTTCTTC
V: TRBV29-1
size: many
J: TRBJ2-1
length: 14
D: TRBD2

CDR3: CSARDLGIPNTEAFF
DNA: TGCAGTGCTAGAGATCTCGGGATACCGAACACTGAAGCTTTCTTT
V: TRBV20-1
size: many
J: TRBJ1-1
length: 15
D: NA

CDR3: CASSHGPEAFF
DNA: TGTGCCAGCAGTCACGGACCCGAAGCTTTCTTT
V: TRBV6-1
size: many
J: TRBJ1-1
length: 11
D: NA

CDR3: CAWRPWVEGKLFF
DNA: TGTGCCTGGAGGCCATGGGTAGAGGGAAAACTGTTTTTT
V: TRBV30
size: many
J: TRBJ1-4
length: 13
D: NA

CDR3: CASNAVSTDTQYF
DNA: TGTGCCAGCAATGCTGTCAGTACAGATACGCAGTATTTT
V: TRBV27
size: many
J: TRBJ2-3
length: 13
D: NA

CDR3: CASRGLAINTDTQYF
DNA: TGTGCCAGCAGGGGACTAGCGATCAACACAGATACGCAGTATTTT
V: TRBV12-3/TRBV12-4
size: many
J: TRBJ2-3
length: 15
D: TRBD2

CDR3: CASRSSGSGDTQYF
DNA: TGTGCCAGCAGGTCTAGCGGGAGTGGAGATACGCAGTATTTT
V: TRBV3-1
size: many
J: TRBJ2-3
length: 14
D: TRBD2

CDR3: CASSPTRQPQHF
DNA: TGTGCCAGCAGTCCCACCAGGCAGCCCCAGCATTTT
V: TRBV6-2/TRBV6-3
size: few
J: TRBJ1-5
length: 12
D: NA